The next 2 T cell receptor beta chains were all read from a single sample in a study of blood T cell repertoires in COVID-19. Some clones are missing from TCRdb's copy, which holds only in-frame ones; the method was immunoSEQ multiplex PCR. The data hold about 82,000 clones, with roughly 80% observed a single time. Sample: peripheral blood. These receptors were taken from a man older than 75 with active or convalescent COVID-19.

The rearrangement uses TRBV5-4 and TRBJ1-1, with 11 positions matching TRBD1. CDR1 and CDR2 from the germline V gene are SGHNT and YYREEE (reference sequence). This CDR3 is 15 amino acids long. V lost 4 bases to trimming and J lost 6 bases; unmatched junction nucleotides: 8. CDR3 amino acids: CASSAGQGDKAEAFF. The CDR3 DNA is TGTGCCAGCAGCGCGGGACAGGGGGATAAGGCTGAAGCTTTCTTT. Together with reference TRBV5-4 and TRBJ1-1, the CDR3 gives the full variable domain: ETGVTQSPTHLIKTRGQQVTLRCSSQSGHNTVSWYQQALGQGPQFIFQYYREEENGRGNFPPRFSGLQFPNYSSELNVNALELDDSALYLCASSAGQGDKAEAFFGQGTRLTVV.

V usage is TRBV18 and J usage is TRBJ2-7; TRBD2 matches 7 bases. Germline assignment: CDR1 KGHSH and CDR2 LQKENI. With V trimmed by 2 bases and J by 4 bases, 8 bases remained unmatched. The CDR3 runs to 15 residues. The CDR3 sequence is CASSPIQGGTYEQYV. As DNA, the CDR3 is TGTGCCAGCTCACCAATTCAGGGAGGGACTTACGAGCAGTACGTC.